Below are 21 T cell receptor beta chains sequenced from a single sample in a study of T cell responses to AZD1222 COVID-19 vaccine. The data were produced by immunoSEQ multiplex PCR, yet TCRdb's version contains in-frame clones alone and is incomplete. In the table there are almost 70,000 clones, around 78% of which are singletons. The specimen comprised peripheral blood, sampled 28 days after the second AZD1222 dose. The receptor source for this set is an adult who received the AZD1222 COVID-19 vaccine.

The V and J genes are TRBV19 and TRBJ1-6; D is uncertain. The CDR3 loop spans 13 amino acids. Germline V lookup: CDR1 LNHDA, CDR2 SQIVND (reference sequence). Trimming took 3 bases from V and 5 from J, leaving 5 bases between them. CDR3 in amino acids: CASSIGNNSPLHF. The CDR3 DNA follows: TGTGCCAGTAGTATCGGTAATAATTCACCCCTCCACTTT.

This chain links TRBV4-2 with TRBJ1-4; D is undetermined. The V gene's germline CDR1 is LGHNA and CDR2 YNFKEQ. The CDR3 has 15 amino acids. The V and J ends lost 4 bases and 2 bases respectively, with 11 bases between them. This CDR3 reads CASSPSATTNEKLFF. The CDR3 DNA sequence: TGTGCCAGCAGCCCTTCAGCAACCACTAATGAAAAACTGTTTTTT.

The chain uses TRBV6-1 and TRBJ2-1; D is unresolved. Trimming left V 1 base short and J 5 bases short, with 6 bases between. CDR3 length equals 13 residues. Per germline, CDR1 MNHNS and CDR2 SASEGT. The CDR3 bases are TGTGCCAGCAGTGAAGGGGATAACAATGAGCAGTTCTTC. This gives the protein CASSEGDNNEQFF.

The CDR3 spells CASTSRGFSGNTIYF. As DNA, the CDR3 is TGTGCCAGCACTTCGCGGGGGTTTTCTGGAAACACCATATATTTT. The chain recombines TRBV6-5 with TRBJ1-3, with D possibly TRBD1 on 5 matching bases. The CDR3 length is 15 residues. CDR1 is MNHEY, CDR2 SVGAGI, per germline. The V and J ends lost 7 bases and 1 base respectively, with 14 bases between them.

This chain uses TRBV29-1 with TRBJ1-2, with TRBD1 matching 7 bases. The CDR3 covers 15 residues. The junction had 9 bases not matched to a gene; V was cut back by 0 bases and J by 5 bases. Germline V lookup: CDR1 SQVTM, CDR2 ANQGSEA. The CDR3 nucleotides are TGCAGCGTTGAAGATAGAGGGGGCGTAGGGTATGGCTACACCTTC. It codes for CSVEDRGGVGYGYTF.

This clone has a handful of counts. This rearrangement joins TRBV3-1 (or the pseudogene TRBV3-2) to TRBJ2-1; D remains ambiguous. The CDR3 has 18 amino acids. V was pared by 0 bases and J by 5 bases, with 20 bases between. CDR1 is LGHDT and CDR2 is YNNKEL in the germline V gene (reference sequence). The chain's CDR3 is CASSQDLGVFRVNNEQFF. In DNA, the CDR3 is TGTGCCAGCAGCCAAGATCTTGGAGTCTTCCGGGTCAACAATGAGCAGTTCTTC.

The J gene is TRBJ1-1, the V gene TRBV27, with D possibly being TRBD1 (5 bases). Germline V lookup: CDR1 MNHEY, CDR2 SMNVEV (reference sequence). V lost 5 bases to trimming and J lost 1 base, with 14 bases between them. This CDR3 is 15 amino acids long. The CDR3 reads CASSPNGGWNTEAFF. The CDR3 nucleotides are TGTGCCAGCAGTCCGAACGGGGGGTGGAACACTGAAGCTTTCTTT.

The V and J genes are TRBV9 and TRBJ1-3; D is possibly TRBD1 (5 bases). Germline assignment: CDR1 SGDLS and CDR2 YYNGEE. V was pared by 0 bases and J by 8 bases, with 12 bases between. The CDR3 length is 14 residues. CDR3 DNA: TGTGCCAGCAGCGTAGCGACCGTAGGGGACACCATATATTTT. It translates to CASSVATVGDTIYF.

J is TRBJ1-4 and V is TRBV27, with TRBD1 identical over 11 bases. Trimming removed 7 bases from V and 8 bases from J; junction bases left unmatched: 6. Germline loops: CDR1 MNHEY, CDR2 SMNVEV (reference sequence). This CDR3 comprises 14 residues. This CDR3 reads CASMPGQGEEKLFF. As DNA, the CDR3 is TGTGCCAGCATGCCGGGACAGGGGGAGGAAAAACTGTTTTTT.

This clone showed up just a few times. CDR3: CASSPDPNYGYTF. The DNA of the CDR3 is TGTGCCAGCAGCCCCGACCCTAACTATGGCTACACCTTC. This rearrangement joins TRBV7-9 to TRBJ1-2, with D unresolved. Looked up from germline, CDR1 is SEHNR and CDR2 is FQNEAQ (reference sequence). Deletions cut 5 bases from V and 0 bases from J, with 7 bases between. This CDR3 comprises 13 residues.

V and J are TRBV7-9 and TRBJ2-3; D not certain. CDR1 and CDR2 (germline): SEHNR, FQNEAQ (reference sequence). This CDR3 comprises 15 residues. V was shortened by 1 base and J by 2 bases, with 10 bases between the two germline ends. CDR3 protein: CASSLGLSPTDTQYF. For the CDR3, the DNA is TGTGCCAGCAGCTTAGGCCTCTCTCCCACAGATACGCAGTATTTT.

The V call is TRBV5-1, the J call TRBJ2-3; possible D gene TRBD2, 5 bases. This CDR3 comprises 15 residues. V gave up 0 bases and J gave up 1 base, with 9 bases separating them. Germline CDR1 SGHRS, CDR2 YFSETQ. The CDR3 spells CASSLEGGRTDTQYF. The CDR3 DNA reads as TGCGCCAGCAGCTTGGAGGGCGGGCGCACAGATACGCAGTATTTT.

The V and J genes are TRBV19 and TRBJ1-1; D is unclear. The germline gives CDR1 LNHDA, CDR2 SQIVND (reference sequence). Trimming took 10 bases from V and 8 from J, leaving 17 bases between them. The CDR3 is made up of 12 amino acids. For the CDR3, the DNA is TGTGCCACCATAAATCTAGTCGGGGAAGCTTTCTTT. Translation: CATINLVGEAFF.

V is TRBV10-1 and J is TRBJ1-1; no reliable D call. This CDR3 spans 14 amino acids. The germline V and J ends were trimmed by 0 bases and 1 base, with 6 bases remaining between them. The V gene's germline CDR1 is WNHNN and CDR2 SYGVQD (reference sequence). The CDR3 spells CASSESGRNTEAFF. The CDR3 DNA is TGCGCCAGCAGTGAGTCGGGAAGGAACACTGAAGCTTTCTTT.

This rearrangement joins TRBV20-1 to TRBJ1-2; no definite D call. The germline gives CDR1 DFQATT, CDR2 SNEGSKA (reference sequence). The V end was cut by 8 bases, the J end by 4 bases, with 11 bases between. The CDR3 consists of 11 residues. The CDR3 region is CSCRSSYGYTF. CDR3 DNA: TGCAGTTGTAGATCTTCCTATGGCTACACCTTC.

This chain uses TRBV3-1 (or the pseudogene TRBV3-2) with TRBJ2-1; D not resolved. V lost 3 bases, J lost 10 bases, and 10 bases lay in between. There are 12 residues in the CDR3. CDR1 is LGHDT and CDR2 is YNNKEL in the germline V gene (reference sequence). The CDR3 reads CASSHISDEQFF. As DNA, the CDR3 is TGTGCCAGCAGCCATATTTCGGACGAGCAGTTCTTC.

The chain's CDR3 is CAWSATSGEYEQYF. CDR3 DNA sequence: TGTGCCTGGAGTGCTACTAGCGGAGAATACGAGCAGTACTTC. This chain joins TRBV30 and TRBJ2-7; TRBD2 matches 8 bases. V shed 1 base and J 4 bases; nucleotides not matched to a gene: 6. This CDR3 has 14 residues. Germline CDR1 is GTSNPN and CDR2 is SVGIG (reference sequence).

This clone was detected once. CDR3 sequence (DNA): TGCGCCAGCAGCTTGGAGGGGGGGCAGGAAGAGCAGTACTTC. This codes for CASSLEGGQEEQYF. The chain carries TRBV5-1 and TRBJ2-7, with D possibly TRBD2 on 7 matching bases. The V gene's germline CDR1 is SGHRS and CDR2 YFSETQ. The CDR3 sequence is 14 residues long. V lost 0 bases and J 7 bases, leaving 14 bases between the germline ends.

In its sample, this clone was seen a few times. The chain couples TRBV5-1 to TRBJ2-2; 12 bases agree with TRBD1. The CDR3 is made up of 17 amino acids. The junction had 4 bases not matched to a gene; V was cut back by 0 bases and J by 4 bases. In germline, CDR1 is SGHRS, CDR2 YFSETQ. CDR3 amino acids: CASSLVGQGASTGELFF. CDR3 DNA sequence: TGCGCCAGCAGCTTGGTGGGACAGGGGGCGAGCACCGGGGAGCTGTTTTTT.

The rearrangement uses TRBV6-5 and TRBJ2-7; TRBD1 matches 7 bases. V lost 6 bases, J lost 6 bases, and 2 bases stayed unmatched. CDR1 MNHEY and CDR2 SVGAGI come from the germline V gene. CDR3 length: 11 amino acids. The CDR3 sequence is CASSWTGEQYF. The CDR3 DNA reads as TGTGCCAGCAGCTGGACAGGCGAGCAGTACTTC.

The genes are TRBV6-5 and TRBJ1-1; the D is unclear. Germline CDR1 reads MNHEY; CDR2 reads SVGAGI. The V gene lost 10 bases and the J gene lost 2 bases, with 11 bases spanning the gap. The CDR3 covers 12 residues. In DNA form, the CDR3 reads TGTGCCACGTCTAGGGTTAACACTGAAGCTTTCTTT. Translation gives CATSRVNTEAFF.